This T cell receptor beta chain was sequenced for a study of blood T cells in healthy people across ages. The second PCR ran about 6 to 12 cycles with a sample-barcoded 5' primer and J-beta primers. Each sample yielded at least 3 million CDR3-containing paired-end reads. One entry per CDR3 protein, called by TCRdb with MiXCR from the 5' RACE reads. This table holds about 1.1 million distinct CDR3 sequences, roughly two fifths found once. Many counts were recorded for this clonotype. The antigen is unknown. Study findings and constraints: Nothing was known about donor CMV status, and this possibly confounded expanded clonotype changes.

The sequence was collected from a man aged 18-30 years in good health. The sequenced material came from blood.

In nucleotides, the CDR3 is TGCGCCAGCAGCTTGGCCGGACAGGGAGAGACCCAGTACTTC. It is translated as CASSLAGQGETQYF. V and J are TRBV5-1 and TRBJ2-5; 8 nucleotides match TRBD1. CDR1 is SGHRS, CDR2 YFSETQ, per germline. V shed 0 bases and J 4 bases; nucleotides not matched to a gene: 2. The length of the CDR3 is 14 residues.